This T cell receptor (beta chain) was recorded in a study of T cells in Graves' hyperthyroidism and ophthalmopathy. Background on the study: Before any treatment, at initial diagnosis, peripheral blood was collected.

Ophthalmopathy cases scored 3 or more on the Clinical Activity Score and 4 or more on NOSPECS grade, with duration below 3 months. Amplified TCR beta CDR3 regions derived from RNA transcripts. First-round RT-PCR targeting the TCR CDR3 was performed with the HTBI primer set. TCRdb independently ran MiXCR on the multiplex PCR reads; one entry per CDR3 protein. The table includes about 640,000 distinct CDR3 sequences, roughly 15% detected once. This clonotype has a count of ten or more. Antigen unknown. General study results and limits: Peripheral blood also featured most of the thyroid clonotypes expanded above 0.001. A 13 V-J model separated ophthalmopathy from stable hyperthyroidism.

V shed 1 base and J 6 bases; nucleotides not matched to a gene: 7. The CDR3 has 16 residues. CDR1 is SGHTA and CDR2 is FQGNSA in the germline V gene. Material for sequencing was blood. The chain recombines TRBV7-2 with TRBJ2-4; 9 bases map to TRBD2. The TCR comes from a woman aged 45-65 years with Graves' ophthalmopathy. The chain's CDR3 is CASSLVAGGPVNIQYF. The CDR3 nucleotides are TGTGCCAGCAGCTTAGTCGCGGGAGGGCCCGTAAACATTCAGTACTTC.